The 17 T cell receptor beta chains given below trace back to one sample, sequenced in a study of vaccination effects on CD4 cells after COVID-19. Before any sequencing was done, the ViraFEST assay used viral peptide pools to expand antigen-specific CD4+ T cells. Following 10 days of culture, CD4+ T cells were isolated. No antigens are known for them. Some clones are missing from TCRdb's copy, which holds only in-frame ones; the method was immunoSEQ multiplex PCR. This sample has tens of thousands of clones, with about four fifths found just once. The sequences come from CD4+ T cells from PBMCs cultured with HCoV-229E spike peptides, collected before COVID-19 vaccination. Source of these receptors: a human donor who received a COVID-19 vaccine.

The chain couples TRBV24-1 to TRBJ2-1; no clear D. V lost 3 bases and J lost 0, with 11 bases in between. Germline CDR1 reads KGHDR; CDR2 reads SFDVKD. This CDR3 has 16 amino acids. The CDR3 reads CATSDARLSSYNEQFF. The CDR3, as DNA: TGTGCCACCAGTGATGCCCGGTTGAGCTCCTACAATGAGCAGTTCTTC.

The chain recombines TRBV4-1 with TRBJ2-3; 12 bases fit TRBD2. This CDR3 is built from 17 residues. Germline V gives CDR1 MGHRA, CDR2 YSYEKL. The junction had 6 bases not matched to a gene; V was cut back by 0 bases and J by 5 bases. CDR3 bases: TGCGCCAGCAGCCAAGATGGACTAGCGGGGTCCGTAGATACGCAGTATTTT. As protein: CASSQDGLAGSVDTQYF.

This clone was found a few times. The rearrangement uses TRBV3-1 (or the pseudogene TRBV3-2) and TRBJ2-1; 10 bases are shared with TRBD2. The V segment lost 4 bases and the J segment 0 bases; nucleotides outside the gene matches: 6. This CDR3 contains 17 residues. The germline gives CDR1 LGHDT, CDR2 YNNKEL (reference sequence). This chain's CDR3 is CASSLLAGASSYNEQFF. CDR3 coding DNA: TGTGCCAGCAGCCTTCTAGCGGGGGCGAGCTCCTACAATGAGCAGTTCTTC.

V is TRBV6-5 and J is TRBJ2-5; D may be TRBD2 (6 bases). CDR1 is MNHEY and CDR2 is SVGAGI in the germline V gene. The CDR3 covers 13 residues. The V gene lost 6 bases and the J gene lost 5 bases, with 13 bases spanning the gap. CDR3 residues: CASRTRGYETQYF. CDR3 nucleotide sequence: TGTGCCAGCAGGACCCGGGGGTACGAGACCCAGTACTTC.

The chain is built from TRBV5-1 and TRBJ1-3; possibly TRBD1 for D (5 bases). Germline V gene sequence: CDR1 SGHRS, CDR2 YFSETQ. The CDR3 consists of 14 residues. V was trimmed by 0 bases and J by 1 base, leaving 5 bases between them. The CDR3 DNA reads TGCGCCAGCAGCTTGGGGGGGTCTGGAAACACCATATATTTT. Its protein is CASSLGGSGNTIYF.

The V gene is TRBV9, the J gene TRBJ1-1, with 9 bases lining up with TRBD1. This CDR3 is built from 15 residues. Germline assignment: CDR1 SGDLS and CDR2 YYNGEE. J was trimmed by 5 bases and V by 3 bases; bases with no gene match: 8. The CDR3 spells CASSDHRGRGTEAFF. Here the CDR3 DNA reads TGTGCCAGCAGCGATCACAGGGGGCGGGGTACTGAAGCTTTCTTT.

The CDR3 region is CASRLESHTGELFF. The CDR3 nucleotides are TGTGCCAGCCGCCTGGAGTCACACACCGGGGAGCTGTTTTTT. The rearrangement joins TRBV6-5 to TRBJ2-2; D uncertain. V was cut by 8 bases and J by 3 bases, with 13 bases left in between. The CDR3 spans 14 residues. Germline lookup yields CDR1 MNHEY and CDR2 SVGAGI.

V usage is TRBV30 and J usage is TRBJ1-3, with D possibly matching TRBD1 (5 bases). The CDR3 is made up of 12 amino acids. Germline CDR1 GTSNPN, CDR2 SVGIG (reference sequence). Trimming cost V 3 bases and J 10 bases, with 13 bases left between them. The CDR3, as DNA: TGTGCCTGGAGCGCGGACTGGGGGACCATATATTTT. Translated, it gives CAWSADWGTIYF.

V and J are TRBV6-5 and TRBJ2-2; the D is unclear. The V gene's germline CDR1 is MNHEY and CDR2 SVGAGI. This CDR3 is built from 14 residues. V was pared by 7 bases and J by 0 bases, with 9 bases between. The CDR3 DNA reads as TGTGCCAGCATTAAACGATCGAACACCGGGGAGCTGTTTTTT. This gives the protein CASIKRSNTGELFF.

This rearrangement joins TRBV11-2 to TRBJ2-3; 8 bases are shared with TRBD1. The V gene end was trimmed by 4 bases and the J gene end by 2 bases; junction bases not matched to a gene: 8. The CDR3 extends over 16 amino acids. The germline V gene encodes CDR1 SGHAT and CDR2 FQNNGV. In nucleotides, the CDR3 is TGTGCCAGCAGCTACGACAGGGGAGAGTTCACAGATACGCAGTATTTT. Its translation: CASSYDRGEFTDTQYF.

The chain links TRBV18 to TRBJ2-5; 10 positions agree with TRBD1. Germline V gene data show CDR1 as KGHSH and CDR2 as LQKENI. This CDR3 is built from 14 residues. J was trimmed by 5 bases and V by 4 bases; bases with no gene match: 4. The CDR3 DNA sequence: TGTGCCAGCTCACGACAGGGGGCTGGGGAGACCCAGTACTTC. It is translated as CASSRQGAGETQYF.

The chain links TRBV3-1 (or the pseudogene TRBV3-2) to TRBJ1-2; TRBD1 is a possible D gene (6 bases). CDR1 LGHDT and CDR2 YNNKEL come from the germline V gene (reference sequence). This CDR3 region has 15 residues. The germline V and J ends were trimmed by 5 bases and 2 bases, with 15 bases remaining between them. In DNA, the CDR3 is TGTGCCAGCAGCTCCGGGCAGGGGTCCAACTATGGCTACACCTTC. Protein product: CASSSGQGSNYGYTF.

The chain is built from TRBV30 and TRBJ2-2, with TRBD2 identical over 7 bases. The CDR3 length is 15 residues. Trimming took 0 bases from V and 5 from J; bases not matched to a gene: 6. The germline gives CDR1 GTSNPN, CDR2 SVGIG (reference sequence). In DNA form, the CDR3 reads TGTGCCTGGAGTGTACCGGGGGGAGCGACCGGGGAGCTGTTTTTT. Its protein product is CAWSVPGGATGELFF. The variable domain in full, completed from reference TRBV30 and TRBJ2-2, reads SQTIHQWPATLVQPVGSPLSLECTVEGTSNPNLYWYRQAAGRGLQLLFYSVGIGQISSEVPQNLSASRPQDRQFILSSKKLLLSDSGFYLCAWSVPGGATGELFFGEGSRLTVL.

The CDR3 coding sequence is TGTGCCACTAAAGACGCTAACTATGGCTACACCTTC. This gives the protein CATKDANYGYTF. The chain uses TRBV28 and TRBJ1-2; D gene unclear. V gave up 10 bases and J gave up 0 bases, with 9 bases separating them. The CDR3 has 12 amino acids. Germline V lookup: CDR1 MDHEN, CDR2 SYDVKM.

The rearrangement uses TRBV23-1 and TRBJ1-2; tentatively, D is TRBD1 (6 bases). TRBV23-1 is an open reading frame, and its role is uncertain. Trimming left V 3 bases short and J 7 bases short, with 18 bases between. The CDR3 extends over 15 amino acids. CDR3 in DNA: TGCGCCAGCAGTCACCCTGAGGGGGGCCCCCGTGGCTACACCTTC. Its protein is CASSHPEGGPRGYTF.

V and J are TRBV11-2 and TRBJ1-1, with D uncertain. The CDR3 consists of 15 residues. CDR1 is SGHAT and CDR2 is FQNNGV in the germline V gene. The V gene lost 1 base and the J gene lost 0 bases, with 9 bases spanning the gap. CDR3 in DNA: TGTGCCAGCAGCTTAGTAAGAGCGGTGAACACTGAAGCTTTCTTT. Translation gives CASSLVRAVNTEAFF.

The genes are TRBV18 and TRBJ2-5; D uncertain. The ends were cut back, 1 base at V and 5 bases at J, with 8 bases in the middle. The CDR3 is made up of 13 amino acids. Germline values: CDR1 KGHSH, CDR2 LQKENI. This CDR3 is CASSPQGQETQYF. In DNA, the CDR3 is TGTGCCAGCTCACCACAAGGTCAGGAGACCCAGTACTTC.